Listed below are T cell receptor beta chains from one sample, sequenced in a study of patients and donors after allogeneic stem cell transplantation. TCRdb re-called the RT-PCR reads with MiXCR, one entry per CDR3 protein. Counted here are about 25,000 distinct CDR3 sequences, roughly 8% occurring once; the ten biggest clones make up around 50%. The sequenced sample consisted of blood, either unsorted or a sorted T cell fraction (not recorded which). These TCRs come from a human donor who was either an allogeneic HSCT recipient or a stem cell or donor lymphocyte infusion donor (not recorded which). It is not recorded whose cells these are; they may come from a transplant donor. Both conserved end residues are trimmed from each CDR3. Fields, in order: J gene, D gene, V gene, CDR3 protein. D genes are given only for firm matches.

j_call: TRBJ2-7; d_call: .; v_call: TRBV15; cdr3_aa: ATSRADAFSSYEQY
j_call: TRBJ1-2; d_call: TRBD1; v_call: TRBV18; cdr3_aa: ASSPPGQVFYGYT
j_call: TRBJ2-4; d_call: .; v_call: TRBV7-9; cdr3_aa: ASSLSITKNIQY
j_call: TRBJ2-5; d_call: TRBD2; v_call: TRBV4-2; cdr3_aa: ASSQERGGQETQY
j_call: TRBJ2-1; d_call: .; v_call: TRBV9; cdr3_aa: ASSVVQGNNEQF
j_call: TRBJ2-7; d_call: TRBD1; v_call: TRBV5-8; cdr3_aa: ASSLGQGLSYEQY
j_call: TRBJ1-2; d_call: .; v_call: TRBV2; cdr3_aa: ASIFRANYGYT
j_call: TRBJ1-2; d_call: .; v_call: TRBV7-9; cdr3_aa: ASSLGAGTTFYGYT
j_call: TRBJ2-1; d_call: .; v_call: TRBV7-3; cdr3_aa: ASSSFNNEQF
j_call: TRBJ2-3; d_call: .; v_call: TRBV7-9; cdr3_aa: ASSREEDTDTQY
j_call: TRBJ2-3; d_call: TRBD2; v_call: TRBV6-1; cdr3_aa: ASSLGLAGYTDTQY
j_call: TRBJ2-5; d_call: TRBD1; v_call: TRBV2; cdr3_aa: ASSAGGETQY
j_call: TRBJ1-5; d_call: .; v_call: TRBV7-2; cdr3_aa: ASSGTHTGNQPQH
j_call: TRBJ2-4; d_call: TRBD1; v_call: TRBV14; cdr3_aa: ASSQDRGRIQY
j_call: TRBJ2-1; d_call: .; v_call: TRBV20-1; cdr3_aa: SATTPVGYNEQF
j_call: TRBJ2-5; d_call: TRBD1; v_call: TRBV6-2/TRBV6-3; cdr3_aa: ASYKGQAETQY
j_call: TRBJ1-1; d_call: .; v_call: TRBV4-2; cdr3_aa: ASSQDPQGQNLNTEAF
j_call: TRBJ2-5; d_call: TRBD2; v_call: TRBV6-1; cdr3_aa: ASRLAGGIQTQY
j_call: TRBJ1-4; d_call: .; v_call: TRBV7-9; cdr3_aa: ASSLGSATNEKLF
j_call: TRBJ1-4; d_call: .; v_call: TRBV6-5; cdr3_aa: ASSFSGYEKLF
j_call: TRBJ2-3; d_call: TRBD1; v_call: TRBV5-1; cdr3_aa: ASSLAGQGLTDTQY
j_call: TRBJ1-1; d_call: .; v_call: TRBV28; cdr3_aa: ASYLTWATEAF